This paragraph covers one T cell receptor beta chain sequence. As yet, its antigen is unknown. This record comes from a study of cytomegalovirus exposure and HLA in healthy donors. Study outcomes and limitations: In an earlier analysis, most TCR beta V segments were productive about 87% or about 30% of the time.

PCR employed 60 Vbeta and 13 Jbeta primers. The data were produced by immunoSEQ multiplex PCR, yet TCRdb's version contains in-frame clones alone and is incomplete. The table shows more than 95,000 clones, with 55% to 75% occurring only once. V dropped 3 bases and J dropped 2; count of bases not matched to a gene: 5. The CDR3 is made up of 15 amino acids. Germline assignment: CDR1 SGHRS and CDR2 YFSETQ. Source material: PBMCs. The receptor was isolated from a man in his 60s in good health and CMV-seronegative. The chain combines TRBV5-1 with TRBJ1-1, with 9 bases fitting TRBD1. The CDR3 DNA follows: TGCGCCAGCAGCTGGGGGACAGGGAGAAACACTGAAGCTTTCTTT. Its protein product is CASSWGTGRNTEAFF.